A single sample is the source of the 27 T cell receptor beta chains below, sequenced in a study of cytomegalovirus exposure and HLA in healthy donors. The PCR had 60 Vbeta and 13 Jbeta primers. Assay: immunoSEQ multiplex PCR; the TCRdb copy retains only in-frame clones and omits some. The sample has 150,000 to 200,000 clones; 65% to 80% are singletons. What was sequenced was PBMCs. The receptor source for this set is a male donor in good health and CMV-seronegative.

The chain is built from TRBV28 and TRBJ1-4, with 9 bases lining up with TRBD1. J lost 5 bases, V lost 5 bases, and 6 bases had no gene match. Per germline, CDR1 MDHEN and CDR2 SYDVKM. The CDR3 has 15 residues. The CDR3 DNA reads TGTGCCAGCAGTCGGTTCGGGACAGGGAATGAAAAACTGTTTTTT. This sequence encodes CASSRFGTGNEKLFF.

DNA of the CDR3: TGTGCCAGCAGTACCCTAACGGGAGGGTATGCAGATACGCAGTATTTT. This sequence encodes CASSTLTGGYADTQYF. This chain joins TRBV27 and TRBJ2-3; 8 bases are a match to TRBD2. The length of the CDR3 is 16 residues. Germline values: CDR1 MNHEY, CDR2 SMNVEV (reference sequence). Unmatched junction bases numbered 11, after V lost 5 bases and J lost 4 bases.

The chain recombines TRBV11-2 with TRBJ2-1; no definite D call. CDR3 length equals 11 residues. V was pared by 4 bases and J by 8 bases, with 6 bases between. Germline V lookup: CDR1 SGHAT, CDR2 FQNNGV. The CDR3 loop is CASSSIHEQFF. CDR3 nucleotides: TGTGCCAGCAGCTCTATCCATGAGCAGTTCTTC.

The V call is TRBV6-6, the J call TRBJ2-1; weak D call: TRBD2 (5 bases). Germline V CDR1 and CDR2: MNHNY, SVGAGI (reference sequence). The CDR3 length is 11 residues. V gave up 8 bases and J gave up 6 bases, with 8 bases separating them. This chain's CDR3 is CASLRGNEQFF. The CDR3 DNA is TGTGCCAGCCTTCGGGGCAATGAGCAGTTCTTC.

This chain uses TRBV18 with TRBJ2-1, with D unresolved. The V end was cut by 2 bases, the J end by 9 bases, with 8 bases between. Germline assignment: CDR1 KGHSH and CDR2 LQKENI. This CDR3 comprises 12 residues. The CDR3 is CASSPILGEQFF. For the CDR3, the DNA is TGTGCCAGCTCACCAATCCTCGGTGAGCAGTTCTTC.

As DNA, the CDR3 is TGCGCCAGCAGCCCGGGTCAGCGTAATGAAAAACTGTTTTTT. It codes for CASSPGQRNEKLFF. The genes are TRBV5-1 and TRBJ1-4; D not certain. Per the germline V gene, CDR1 is SGHRS and CDR2 is YFSETQ. The V end lost 4 bases, the J end lost 4 bases, and 11 bases lay between the germline ends. This CDR3 contains 14 residues. Filled out from reference TRBV5-1 and TRBJ1-4, the complete variable domain reads KAGVTQTPRYLIKTRGQQVTLSCSPISGHRSVSWYQQTPGQGLQFLFEYFSETQRNKGNFPGRFSGRQFSNSRSEMNVSTLELGDSALYLCASSPGQRNEKLFFGSGTQLSVL.

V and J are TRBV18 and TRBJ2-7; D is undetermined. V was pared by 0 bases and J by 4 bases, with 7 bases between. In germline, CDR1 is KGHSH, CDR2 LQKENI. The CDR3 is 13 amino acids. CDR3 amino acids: CASSPPGLYEQYF. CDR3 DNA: TGTGCCAGCTCACCACCGGGCCTTTACGAGCAGTACTTC.

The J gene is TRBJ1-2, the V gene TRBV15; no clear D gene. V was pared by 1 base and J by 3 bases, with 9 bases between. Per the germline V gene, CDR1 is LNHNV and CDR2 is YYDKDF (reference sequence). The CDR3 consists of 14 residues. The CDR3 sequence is CATSRGMADYGYTF. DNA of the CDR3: TGTGCCACCAGCAGAGGGATGGCGGACTATGGCTACACCTTC.

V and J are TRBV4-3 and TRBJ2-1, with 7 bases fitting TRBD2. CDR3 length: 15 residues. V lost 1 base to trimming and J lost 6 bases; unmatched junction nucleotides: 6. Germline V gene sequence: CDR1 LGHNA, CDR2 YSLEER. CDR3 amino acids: CASSQALAILNEQFF. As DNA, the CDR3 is TGCGCCAGCAGCCAAGCACTAGCGATCCTCAATGAGCAGTTCTTC.

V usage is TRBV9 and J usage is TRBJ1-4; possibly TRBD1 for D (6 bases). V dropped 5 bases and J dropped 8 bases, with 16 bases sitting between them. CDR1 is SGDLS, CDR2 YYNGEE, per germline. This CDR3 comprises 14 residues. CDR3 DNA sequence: TGTGCCAGCAGTCTCCCAGGGGTAGGGGAAAAACTGTTTTTT. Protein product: CASSLPGVGEKLFF.

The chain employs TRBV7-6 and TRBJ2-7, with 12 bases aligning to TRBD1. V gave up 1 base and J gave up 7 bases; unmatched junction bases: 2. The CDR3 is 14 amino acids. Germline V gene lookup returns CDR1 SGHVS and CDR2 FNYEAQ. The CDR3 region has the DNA TGTGCCAGCAGCTTAGGGGACAGGGGGCGTGAGCAGTACTTC. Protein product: CASSLGDRGREQYF.

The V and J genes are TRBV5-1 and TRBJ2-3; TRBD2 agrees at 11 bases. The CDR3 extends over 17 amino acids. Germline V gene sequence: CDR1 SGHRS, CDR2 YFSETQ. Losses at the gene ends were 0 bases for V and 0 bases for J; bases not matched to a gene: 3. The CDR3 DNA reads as TGCGCCAGCAGCTTGGGGACTAGCGGGCTAAGCACAGATACGCAGTATTTT. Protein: CASSLGTSGLSTDTQYF.

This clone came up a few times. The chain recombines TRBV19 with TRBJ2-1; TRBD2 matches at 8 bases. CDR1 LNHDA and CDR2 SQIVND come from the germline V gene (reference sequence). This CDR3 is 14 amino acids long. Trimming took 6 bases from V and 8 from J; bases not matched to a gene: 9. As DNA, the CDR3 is TGTGCCAGTAGCCTCCGGGGGGGAGGCTATGAGCAGTTCTTC. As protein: CASSLRGGGYEQFF.

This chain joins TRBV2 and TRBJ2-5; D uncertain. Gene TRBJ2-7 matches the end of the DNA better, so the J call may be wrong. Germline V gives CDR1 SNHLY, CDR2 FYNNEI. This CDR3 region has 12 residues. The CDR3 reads CASSDTTSEQYF. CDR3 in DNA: TGTGCCAGCAGTGATACCACGAGCGAGCAGTACTTC.

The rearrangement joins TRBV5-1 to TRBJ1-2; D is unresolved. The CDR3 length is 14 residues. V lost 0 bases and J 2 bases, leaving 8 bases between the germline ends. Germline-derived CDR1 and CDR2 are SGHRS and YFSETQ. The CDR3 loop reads CASSLGGENYGYTF. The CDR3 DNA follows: TGCGCCAGCAGCTTGGGGGGAGAAAACTATGGCTACACCTTC.

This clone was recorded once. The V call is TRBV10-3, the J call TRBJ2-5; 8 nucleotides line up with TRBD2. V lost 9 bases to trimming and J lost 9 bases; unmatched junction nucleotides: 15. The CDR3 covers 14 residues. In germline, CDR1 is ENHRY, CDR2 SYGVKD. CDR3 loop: CAIREGTGRGAQYF. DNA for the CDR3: TGTGCCATTCGAGAGGGGACGGGGCGGGGGGCCCAGTACTTC.

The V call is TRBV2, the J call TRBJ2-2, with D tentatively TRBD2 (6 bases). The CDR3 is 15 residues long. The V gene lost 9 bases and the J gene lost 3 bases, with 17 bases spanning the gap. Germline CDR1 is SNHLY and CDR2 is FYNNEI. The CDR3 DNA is TGTGCCAGTGGAGGAGGCGGGGCTTACACCGGGGAGCTGTTTTTT. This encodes CASGGGGAYTGELFF.

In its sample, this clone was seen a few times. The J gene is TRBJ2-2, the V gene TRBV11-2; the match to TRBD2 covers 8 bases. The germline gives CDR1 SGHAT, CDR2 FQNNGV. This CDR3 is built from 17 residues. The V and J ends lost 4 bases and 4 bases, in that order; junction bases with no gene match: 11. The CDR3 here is CASSSVPGLGPTGELFF. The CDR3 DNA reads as TGTGCCAGCAGCTCGGTCCCGGGACTAGGGCCCACCGGGGAGCTGTTTTTT.

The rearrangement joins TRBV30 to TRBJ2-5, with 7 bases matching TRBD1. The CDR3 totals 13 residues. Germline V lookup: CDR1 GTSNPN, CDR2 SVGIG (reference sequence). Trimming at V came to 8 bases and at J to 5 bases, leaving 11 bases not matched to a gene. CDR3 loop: CAVDDREWETQYF. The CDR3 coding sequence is TGTGCCGTGGACGACAGGGAGTGGGAGACCCAGTACTTC.

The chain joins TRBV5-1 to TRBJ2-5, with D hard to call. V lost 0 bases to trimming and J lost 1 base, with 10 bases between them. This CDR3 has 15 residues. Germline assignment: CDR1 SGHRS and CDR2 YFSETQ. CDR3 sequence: CASSLGYSLQETQYF. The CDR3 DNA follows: TGCGCCAGCAGCTTGGGGTATAGTCTCCAAGAGACCCAGTACTTC.

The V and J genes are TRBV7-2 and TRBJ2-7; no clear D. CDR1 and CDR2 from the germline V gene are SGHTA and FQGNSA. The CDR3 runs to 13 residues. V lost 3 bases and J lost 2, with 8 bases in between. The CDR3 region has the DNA TGTGCCAGCAGCTTCCACCCTACCTACGAGCAGTACTTC. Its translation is CASSFHPTYEQYF.

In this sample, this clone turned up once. The CDR3 DNA is TGTGCCAGCAGTGAGGAGTTTGTCGCACCGGGGGGCTACACCTTC. Its translation: CASSEEFVAPGGYTF. This chain connects TRBV6-1 to TRBJ1-2; D is unresolved. Germline lookup yields CDR1 MNHNS and CDR2 SASEGT. CDR3 length: 15 amino acids. The germline V and J ends were trimmed by 3 bases and 8 bases, with 19 bases remaining between them.

The CDR3, as DNA: TGCGCCAGCAGCACAGGGACAGGGGGGTTCTATGGCTACACCTTC. This translates into CASSTGTGGFYGYTF. The chain combines TRBV5-1 with TRBJ1-2; 11 bases match TRBD1. With 4 bases clipped from V and 4 bases from J, the junction kept 6 bases outside the gene matches. This CDR3 region has 15 residues. Germline V CDR1 and CDR2: SGHRS, YFSETQ.

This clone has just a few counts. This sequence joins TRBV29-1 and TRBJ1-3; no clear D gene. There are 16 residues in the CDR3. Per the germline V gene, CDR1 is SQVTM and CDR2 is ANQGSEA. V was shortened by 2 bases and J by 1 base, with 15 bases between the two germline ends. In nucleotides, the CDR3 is TGCAGCGTTGAATTGGGCGGGCTAGGGTCTGGAAACACCATATATTTT. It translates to CSVELGGLGSGNTIYF.

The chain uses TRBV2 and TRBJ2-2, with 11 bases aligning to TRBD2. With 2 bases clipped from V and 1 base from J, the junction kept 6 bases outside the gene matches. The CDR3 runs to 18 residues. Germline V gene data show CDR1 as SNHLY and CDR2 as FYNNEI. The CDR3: CASSERLAGGLNTGELFF. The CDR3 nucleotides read TGTGCCAGCAGTGAAAGGCTAGCGGGGGGATTGAACACCGGGGAGCTGTTTTTT.

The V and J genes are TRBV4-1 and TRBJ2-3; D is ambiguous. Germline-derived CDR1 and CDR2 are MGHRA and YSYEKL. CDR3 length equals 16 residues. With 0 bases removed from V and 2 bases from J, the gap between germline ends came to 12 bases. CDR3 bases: TGCGCCAGCAGCCAAGAAGCGCCGGTCCTCACAGATACGCAGTATTTT. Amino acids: CASSQEAPVLTDTQYF.

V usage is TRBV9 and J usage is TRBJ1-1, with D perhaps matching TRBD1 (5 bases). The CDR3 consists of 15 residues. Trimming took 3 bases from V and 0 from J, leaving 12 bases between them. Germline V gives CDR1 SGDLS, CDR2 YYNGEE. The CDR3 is CASSGGGNMNTEAFF. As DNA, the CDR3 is TGTGCCAGCAGCGGGGGGGGGAACATGAACACTGAAGCTTTCTTT. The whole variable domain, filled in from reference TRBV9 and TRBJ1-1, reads DSGVTQTPKHLITATGQRVTLRCSPRSGDLSVYWYQQSLDQGLQFLIQYYNGEERAKGNILERFSAQQFPDLHSELNLSSLELGDSALYFCASSGGGNMNTEAFFGQGTRLTVV.